A single sample gave rise to the 2 T cell receptor beta chains below, sequenced in a study of shared clonotypes between healthy human individuals. Profiled with immunoSEQ multiplex PCR; TCRdb holds only in-frame clones, not every one. The sample consists of 2 million or so clones, about 95% of them appearing once. Naive CD8 cells comprised CD45RO-negative, CCR7-positively selected cells, excluding terminally differentiated effector memory CD45RA+ cells. The sequenced sample was naive CD8+ T cells sorted from blood. The receptor source for this set is a man between 18 and 29 years old in good health.

The chain carries TRBV10-3 and TRBJ1-3; no definite D call. This CDR3 contains 14 residues. With 6 bases removed from V and 2 bases from J, the gap between germline ends came to 11 bases. CDR1 is ENHRY and CDR2 is SYGVKD in the germline V gene. The chain's CDR3 is CAIRSLGAGNTIYF. The CDR3 DNA is TGTGCCATCAGGAGCTTGGGCGCTGGAAACACCATATATTTT.

This chain connects TRBV28 to TRBJ2-3, with TRBD1 matching over 8 bases. Germline V gene data show CDR1 as MDHEN and CDR2 as SYDVKM. The CDR3 consists of 20 residues. V lost 2 bases and J lost 3; bases outside the gene matches: 19. The CDR3 protein is CASSLKTLGQGASVTDTQYF. CDR3 DNA: TGTGCCAGCAGTTTAAAAACCCTGGGGCAGGGGGCATCAGTAACAGATACGCAGTATTTT.